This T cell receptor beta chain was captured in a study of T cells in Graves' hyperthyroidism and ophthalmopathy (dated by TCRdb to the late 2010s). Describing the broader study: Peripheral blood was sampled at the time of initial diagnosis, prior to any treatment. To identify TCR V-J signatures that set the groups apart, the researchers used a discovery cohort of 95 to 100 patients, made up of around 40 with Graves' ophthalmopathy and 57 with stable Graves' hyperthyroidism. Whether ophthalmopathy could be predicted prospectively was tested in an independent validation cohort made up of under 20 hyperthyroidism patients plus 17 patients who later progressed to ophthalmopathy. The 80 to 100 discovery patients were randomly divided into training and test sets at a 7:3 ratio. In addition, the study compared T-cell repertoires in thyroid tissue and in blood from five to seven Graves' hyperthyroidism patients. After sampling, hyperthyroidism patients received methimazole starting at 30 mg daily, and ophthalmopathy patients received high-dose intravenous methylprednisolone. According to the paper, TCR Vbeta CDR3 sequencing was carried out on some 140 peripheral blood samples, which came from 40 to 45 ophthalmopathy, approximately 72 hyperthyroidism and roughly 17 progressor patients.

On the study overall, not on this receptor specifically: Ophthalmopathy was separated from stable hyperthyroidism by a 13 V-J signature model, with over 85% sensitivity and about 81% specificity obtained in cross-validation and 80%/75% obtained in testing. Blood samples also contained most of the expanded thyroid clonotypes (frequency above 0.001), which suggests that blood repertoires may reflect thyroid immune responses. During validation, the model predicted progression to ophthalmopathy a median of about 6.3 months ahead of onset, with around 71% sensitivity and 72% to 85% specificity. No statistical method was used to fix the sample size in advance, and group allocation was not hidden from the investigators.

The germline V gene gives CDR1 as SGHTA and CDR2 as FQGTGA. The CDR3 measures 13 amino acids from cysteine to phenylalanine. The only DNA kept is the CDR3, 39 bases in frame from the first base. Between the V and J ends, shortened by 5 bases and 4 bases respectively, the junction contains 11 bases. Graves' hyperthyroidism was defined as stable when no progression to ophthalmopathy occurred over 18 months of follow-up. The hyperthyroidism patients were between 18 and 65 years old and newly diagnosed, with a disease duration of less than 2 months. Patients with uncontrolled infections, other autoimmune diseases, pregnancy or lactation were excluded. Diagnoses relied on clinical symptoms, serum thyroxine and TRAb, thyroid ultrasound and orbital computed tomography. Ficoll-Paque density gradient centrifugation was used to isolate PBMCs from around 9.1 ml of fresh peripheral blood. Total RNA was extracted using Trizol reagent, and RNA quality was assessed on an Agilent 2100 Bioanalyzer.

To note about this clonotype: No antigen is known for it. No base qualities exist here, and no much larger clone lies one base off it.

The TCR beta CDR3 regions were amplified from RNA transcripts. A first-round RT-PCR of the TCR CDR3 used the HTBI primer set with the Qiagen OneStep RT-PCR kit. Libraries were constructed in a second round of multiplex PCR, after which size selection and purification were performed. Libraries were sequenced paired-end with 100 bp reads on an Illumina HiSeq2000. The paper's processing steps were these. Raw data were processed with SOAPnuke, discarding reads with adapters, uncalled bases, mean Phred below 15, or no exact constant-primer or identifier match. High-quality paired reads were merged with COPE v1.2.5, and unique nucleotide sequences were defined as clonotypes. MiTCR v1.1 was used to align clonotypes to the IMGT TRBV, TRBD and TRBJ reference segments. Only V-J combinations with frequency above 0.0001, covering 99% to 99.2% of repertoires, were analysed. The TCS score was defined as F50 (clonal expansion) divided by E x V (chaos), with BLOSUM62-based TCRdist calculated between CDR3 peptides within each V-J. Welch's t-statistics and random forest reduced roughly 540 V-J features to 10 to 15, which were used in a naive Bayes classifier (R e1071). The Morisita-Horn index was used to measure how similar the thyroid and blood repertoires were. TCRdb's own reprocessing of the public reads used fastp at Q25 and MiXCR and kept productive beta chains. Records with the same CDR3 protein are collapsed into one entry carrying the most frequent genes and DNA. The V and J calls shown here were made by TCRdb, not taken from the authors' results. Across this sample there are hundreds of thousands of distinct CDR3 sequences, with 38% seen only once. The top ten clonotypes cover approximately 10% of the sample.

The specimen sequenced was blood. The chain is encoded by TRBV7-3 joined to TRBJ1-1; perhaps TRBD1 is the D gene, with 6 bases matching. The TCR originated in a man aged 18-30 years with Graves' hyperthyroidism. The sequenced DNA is TGTGCCAGCAGCAACAGGGCTCTCACTGAAGCTTTCTTT. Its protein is CASSNRALTEAFF.